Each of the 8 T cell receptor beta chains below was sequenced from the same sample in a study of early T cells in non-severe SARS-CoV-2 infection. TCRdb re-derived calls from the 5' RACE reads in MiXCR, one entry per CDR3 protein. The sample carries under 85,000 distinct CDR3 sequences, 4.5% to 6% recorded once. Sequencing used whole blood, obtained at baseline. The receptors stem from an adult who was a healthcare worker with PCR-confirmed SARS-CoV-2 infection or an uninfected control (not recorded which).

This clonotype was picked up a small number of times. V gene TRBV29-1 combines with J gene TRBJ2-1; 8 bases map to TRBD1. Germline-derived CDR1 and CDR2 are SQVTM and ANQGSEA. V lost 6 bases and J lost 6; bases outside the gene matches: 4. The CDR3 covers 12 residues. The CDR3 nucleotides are TGCAGCGTGTGGACAGGGATCAATGAGCAGTTCTTC. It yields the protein CSVWTGINEQFF.

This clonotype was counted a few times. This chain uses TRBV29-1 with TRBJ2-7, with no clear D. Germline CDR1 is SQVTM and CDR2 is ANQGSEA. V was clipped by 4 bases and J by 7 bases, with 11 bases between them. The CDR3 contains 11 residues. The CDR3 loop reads CSVGGLREQYF. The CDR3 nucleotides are TGCAGCGTTGGAGGCCTTCGGGAGCAGTACTTC.

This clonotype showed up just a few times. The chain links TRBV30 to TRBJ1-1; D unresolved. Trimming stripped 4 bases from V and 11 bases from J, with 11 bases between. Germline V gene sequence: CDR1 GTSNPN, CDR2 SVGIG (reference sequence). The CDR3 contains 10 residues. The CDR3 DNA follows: TGTGCCTGGATTCAAGGCGTGGCTTTCTTT. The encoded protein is CAWIQGVAFF.

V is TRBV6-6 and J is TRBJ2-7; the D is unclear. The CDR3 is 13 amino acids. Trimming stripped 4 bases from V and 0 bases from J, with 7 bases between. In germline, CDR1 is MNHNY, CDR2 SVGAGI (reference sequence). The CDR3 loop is CASSSTTSYEQYF. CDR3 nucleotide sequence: TGTGCCAGCAGTTCCACTACCTCCTACGAGCAGTACTTC.

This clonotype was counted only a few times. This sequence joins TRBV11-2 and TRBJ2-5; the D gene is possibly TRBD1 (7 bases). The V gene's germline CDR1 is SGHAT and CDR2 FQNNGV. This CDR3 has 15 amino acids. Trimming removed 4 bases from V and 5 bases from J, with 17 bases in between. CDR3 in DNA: TGTGCCAGCAGCTACGACAGGGCCCGGGGGGAGACCCAGTACTTC. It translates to CASSYDRARGETQYF.

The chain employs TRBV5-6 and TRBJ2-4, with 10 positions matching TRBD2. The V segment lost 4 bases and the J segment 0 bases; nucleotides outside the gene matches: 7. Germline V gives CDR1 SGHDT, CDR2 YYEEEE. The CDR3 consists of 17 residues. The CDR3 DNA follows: TGTGCCAGCAGCGAAACTAGCGGGAATGTAGCCAAAAACATTCAGTACTTC. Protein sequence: CASSETSGNVAKNIQYF. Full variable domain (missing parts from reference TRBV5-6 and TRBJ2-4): DAGVTQSPTHLIKTRGQQVTLRCSPKSGHDTVSWYQQALGQGPQFIFQYYEEEERQRGNFPDRFSGHQFPNYSSELNVNALLLGDSALYLCASSETSGNVAKNIQYFGAGTRLSVL.

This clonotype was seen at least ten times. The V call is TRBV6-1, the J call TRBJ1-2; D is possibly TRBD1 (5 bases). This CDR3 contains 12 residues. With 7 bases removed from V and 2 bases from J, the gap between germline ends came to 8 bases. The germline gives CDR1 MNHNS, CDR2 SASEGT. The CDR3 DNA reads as TGTGCCAGCATGGGACGAAACTATGGCTACACCTTC. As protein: CASMGRNYGYTF.

The chain's CDR3 is CASRNDREAKNIQYF. For the CDR3, the DNA is TGCGCCAGCAGGAACGACAGGGAAGCCAAAAACATTCAGTACTTC. The chain employs TRBV10-2 and TRBJ2-4; the match to TRBD1 covers 7 bases. Germline lookup yields CDR1 WSHSY and CDR2 SAAADI. This CDR3 spans 15 amino acids. Trimming at V came to 6 bases and at J to 0 bases, leaving 5 bases not matched to a gene.